This T cell receptor (beta chain) was recovered during a study of human T cells and chemical hapten exposure. Regarding the study as a whole: Positively correlated with patch test score were the counts of PT1 expanded TCRs.

The CDR3 length is 15 residues. Germline V gene sequence: CDR1 SGDLS, CDR2 YYNGEE. Trimming removed 0 bases at V and 3 bases at J, with 10 bases between. Time point defined: patch test 2, 6 weeks after DPC sensitization. Treatment: therapeutic diphenylcyclopropenone sensitization with weekly scalp DPC. Per the study methods: Samples held a median of roughly 100,000 TCRs, range 23,224–690,600. TCRdb analysed the RACE reads with MiXCR anew, one entry per CDR3 protein. The V and J calls, along with clone size, are taken from TCRdb and not from the paper's own processing. The sample holds a few hundred thousand distinct CDR3 sequences, about 6% seen once. This clonotype was recorded at least ten times. Its antigen is still unknown.

The sequence derives from a woman younger than 35 with alopecia areata. Some clones in this sample may be carry-over from other donors' samples. Sequenced material: whole blood, taken in connection with sensitization to the hapten diphenylcyclopropenone (DPC). The V call is TRBV9, the J call TRBJ1-5; D is perhaps TRBD1 (6 bases). The chain's CDR3 is CASSVEGEINQPQHF. The CDR3 bases are TGTGCCAGCAGCGTAGAGGGGGAGATCAATCAGCCCCAGCATTTT.